The TCR beta chain under discussion was sequenced for a study of cytomegalovirus exposure and HLA in healthy donors. CDR3 length: 16 residues. Per germline, CDR1 WSHSY and CDR2 SAAADI. V was pared by 1 base and J by 1 base, with 10 bases between. Donors consisted of healthy bone marrow donors. Vbeta (60) and Jbeta (13) primers were used in the PCR. The assay was immunoSEQ multiplex PCR, and TCRdb's table has in-frame clones only and misses some. The repertoire holds 80,000 to 95,000 clones, with 75% to 85% as singletons. The TCR originated in a woman aged 25 to 39 in good health and CMV-seronegative. The source material was PBMCs. The rearrangement joins TRBV10-2 to TRBJ2-2; D perhaps matches TRBD2 (5 bases). CDR3 region: CASSEYGERNTGELFF. CDR3 DNA sequence: TGCGCCAGCAGTGAGTATGGGGAGAGGAACACCGGGGAGCTGTTTTTT.